The source of this TCR beta chain is a study of radiotherapy plus CTLA-4 blockade in lung cancer. Concerning this clone: The antigen is not known.

Study results and limitations: Once radiotherapy plus ipilimumab had been given, TCR clones derived from tumor expanded in blood.

This table comes from immunoSEQ multiplex PCR, and its TCRdb copy is limited to in-frame clones, with some not included. The sample has roughly 85,000 clones, around nine tenths seen once; the top ten hold over 15%. CDR1 and CDR2 from the germline V gene are MNHEY and SVGAGI. V lost 5 bases, J lost 8 bases, and 18 bases lay in between. The CDR3 totals 14 residues. Sample: peripheral blood, taken from a patient treated with radiotherapy plus ipilimumab. The gene calls are TRBV6-5 and TRBJ1-2; D gene uncertain. The clonotype comes from a human donor with non-small cell lung cancer that progressed on radiotherapy plus ipilimumab. The CDR3 DNA follows: TGTGCCAGCAGTCCCTCGGAGGGTTGGAGGGGCTACACCTTC. Its translation is CASSPSEGWRGYTF.